Presented here are 27 T cell receptor beta chains from one specimen sequenced in a study of cytomegalovirus exposure and HLA in healthy donors (dated by TCRdb to the late 2010s). The library was built by means of the immunoSEQ multiplex PCR assay. For the multiplex PCR, a mixture combining 60 forward primers for TCR Vbeta segments and 13 reverse primers for TCR Jbeta segments was used. TCRdb mirrors the immuneACCESS table, restricted to in-frame sequences. Some clones are absent from its copies; in checked studies, under half trace to an unresolved V gene, and the reason for the others is unknown. This sample is represented by over 150,000 clones; 74% of them were singletons. The leading ten clones occupy 2.1% of the sample. What was sequenced was PBMCs. These receptors were collected from a man aged 25 to 45 in good health and CMV-seronegative.

The chain has TRBV10-3 and TRBJ1-6, with TRBD1 matching 9 bases. V trimming: 2 bases; J trimming: 6 bases; junction bases outside the gene matches: 5. In germline, CDR1 is ENHRY, CDR2 SYGVKD. The CDR3 covers 16 residues. In nucleotides, the CDR3 is TGTGCCATCAGTGAGACCGGGACAGGGCTTAATTCACCCCTCCACTTT. It specifies CAISETGTGLNSPLHF.

The CDR3 DNA follows: TGTGCCAGCAGCTTGGGGGGCCACACATACAATGAGCAGTTCTTC. Protein: CASSLGGHTYNEQFF. The chain links TRBV5-6 to TRBJ2-1, with D maybe TRBD1 (5 bases). Germline V gene lookup returns CDR1 SGHDT and CDR2 YYEEEE. The CDR3 is 15 amino acids. The V and J ends lost 0 bases and 4 bases respectively, with 11 bases between them.

The chain links TRBV28 to TRBJ2-5; D is perhaps TRBD1 (6 bases). The CDR3 length is 17 residues. Germline values: CDR1 MDHEN, CDR2 SYDVKM. V gave up 4 bases and J gave up 4 bases, with 22 bases separating them. CDR3 sequence reads: CASSSWPQGQRGETQYF. In nucleotides, the CDR3 is TGTGCCAGCAGTTCGTGGCCTCAGGGACAAAGGGGAGAGACCCAGTACTTC.

In this sample, this clone turned up a few times. The gene calls are TRBV10-3 and TRBJ2-1, with D possibly being TRBD1 (5 bases). The ends were cut back, 0 bases at V and 8 bases at J, with 14 bases in the middle. The CDR3 loop spans 15 amino acids. Germline assignment: CDR1 ENHRY and CDR2 SYGVKD. The CDR3: CAISESRSGQDEQFF. For the CDR3, the DNA is TGTGCCATCAGTGAGTCGCGGTCAGGGCAAGATGAGCAGTTCTTC.

The chain joins TRBV15 to TRBJ1-5, with D perhaps matching TRBD1 (6 bases). This CDR3 is 13 amino acids long. Germline V gives CDR1 LNHNV, CDR2 YYDKDF (reference sequence). Between the trimmed V and J ends, which lost 3 bases and 10 bases, there was a span of 13 bases. The chain's CDR3 is CATSSGGLKPQHF. CDR3 DNA: TGTGCCACCAGCAGCGGGGGGCTAAAACCCCAGCATTTT.

The chain is built from TRBV5-1 and TRBJ2-3; TRBD2 matches 15 bases. Germline assignment: CDR1 SGHRS and CDR2 YFSETQ. The CDR3 length is 19 residues. V lost 4 bases to trimming and J lost 3 bases; unmatched junction nucleotides: 12. The CDR3, as DNA: TGCGCCAGCAGCAGAAGGCCGGGACTAGCGGGGGGAGAAACAGATACGCAGTATTTT. Translating it yields CASSRRPGLAGGETDTQYF.

V is TRBV13 and J is TRBJ2-7; TRBD2 agrees at 12 bases. Germline V gene sequence: CDR1 PRHDT, CDR2 FYEKMQ (reference sequence). Trimming at V came to 4 bases and at J to 7 bases, leaving 8 bases not matched to a gene. The CDR3 runs 15 residues. This chain's CDR3 is CASSSTSGGTTEQYF. DNA of the CDR3: TGTGCCAGCAGCTCTACTAGCGGGGGGACTACGGAGCAGTACTTC.

The J gene is TRBJ2-2, the V gene TRBV5-6, with 8 bases identical to TRBD2. The CDR3 extends over 18 amino acids. Trimming took 6 bases from V and 4 from J; bases not matched to a gene: 17. Germline CDR1 reads SGHDT; CDR2 reads YYEEEE. The CDR3 nucleotides are TGTGCCAGCACTCTTTTGGGTAGCGGGGTCGGGGGCACCGGGGAGCTGTTTTTT. Translated: CASTLLGSGVGGTGELFF.

V is TRBV7-2 and J is TRBJ2-7; 13 positions match TRBD2. This CDR3 has 18 amino acids. J gave up 2 bases and V 5 bases, and 12 bases lay outside the gene matches. CDR1 and CDR2 (germline): SGHTA, FQGNSA. The CDR3 is CASSTKTSGGVSPYEQYF. The CDR3 nucleotides are TGTGCCAGCAGCACAAAAACTAGCGGGGGGGTGTCTCCCTACGAGCAGTACTTC.

This chain links TRBV6-1 with TRBJ1-1; weak D call: TRBD1 (5 bases). This CDR3 region has 13 residues. Trimming removed 3 bases from V and 4 bases from J, with 9 bases in between. Germline V gene sequence: CDR1 MNHNS, CDR2 SASEGT. CDR3 DNA: TGTGCCAGCAGTGACAGGGTTTTCACTGAAGCTTTCTTT. This translates into CASSDRVFTEAFF.

This chain links TRBV19 with TRBJ1-2, with 7 positions matching TRBD1. Germline CDR1 reads LNHDA; CDR2 reads SQIVND (reference sequence). The V segment lost 5 bases and the J segment 5 bases; nucleotides outside the gene matches: 8. The CDR3 is made up of 14 amino acids. The CDR3 protein is CASSLPGQLYGYTF. In DNA form, the CDR3 reads TGTGCCAGTAGTCTCCCGGGACAGCTATATGGCTACACCTTC.

A note on this clone: Other DNA sequences of this sample code for an identical CDR3. The chain carries TRBV4-3 and TRBJ1-6, with D possibly TRBD1 on 5 matching bases. Germline V gene data show CDR1 as LGHNA and CDR2 as YSLEER. The CDR3 has 15 residues. The germline V and J ends were trimmed by 1 base and 7 bases, with 11 bases remaining between them. As DNA, the CDR3 is TGCGCCAGCAGCCAAGGTGGGCAGGGCAATTCACCCCTCCACTTT. It codes for CASSQGGQGNSPLHF.

The chain links TRBV28 to TRBJ2-3; maybe TRBD1 (5 bases). This CDR3 has 17 amino acids. The V gene's germline CDR1 is MDHEN and CDR2 SYDVKM. Trimming removed 6 bases at V and 0 bases at J, with 19 bases between. The CDR3 DNA reads as TGTGCCAGCAGCCTTTACGACAGCCAACCTAGCACAGATACGCAGTATTTT. Amino acids: CASSLYDSQPSTDTQYF.

The chain uses TRBV13 and TRBJ2-7, with TRBD1 matching over 10 bases. CDR1 and CDR2 from the germline V gene are PRHDT and FYEKMQ (reference sequence). There are 15 residues in the CDR3. The V gene end was trimmed by 5 bases and the J gene end by 5 bases; junction bases not matched to a gene: 9. In nucleotides, the CDR3 is TGTGCCAGCAGCCTACCCCGGGACAGGGGCCACGAGCAGTACTTC. Protein: CASSLPRDRGHEQYF.

This sequence joins TRBV29-1 and TRBJ1-1; 9 nucleotides align to TRBD1. The CDR3 has 12 residues. Germline V lookup: CDR1 SQVTM, CDR2 ANQGSEA. V lost 6 bases, J lost 7 bases, and 6 bases stayed unmatched. CDR3: CSVGQGRSEAFF. The CDR3 DNA follows: TGCAGCGTGGGACAGGGAAGAAGTGAAGCTTTCTTT. The full variable domain, its missing parts supplied by reference TRBV29-1 and TRBJ1-1, is SAVISQKPSRDICQRGTSLTIQCQVDSQVTMMFWYRQQPGQSLTLIATANQGSEATYESGFVIDKFPISRPNLTFSTLTVSNMSPEDSSIYLCSVGQGRSEAFFGQGTRLTVV.

This chain joins TRBV6-1 and TRBJ1-5; 7 bases agree with TRBD1. V was pared by 6 bases and J by 1 base, with 6 bases of the junction left unmatched. The CDR3 sequence is 15 residues long. Germline V CDR1 and CDR2: MNHNS, SASEGT. The CDR3 nucleotides are TGTGCCAGCAGAGATAGGGGGCCAAGCAATCAGCCCCAGCATTTT. This sequence encodes CASRDRGPSNQPQHF.

This clone was recorded a few times. The chain employs TRBV6-6 and TRBJ1-2; TRBD1 might be the D (6 bases). CDR1 MNHNY and CDR2 SVGAGI come from the germline V gene (reference sequence). The V gene lost 0 bases and the J gene lost 3 bases, with 8 bases spanning the gap. The CDR3 is made up of 14 amino acids. The CDR3 DNA sequence: TGTGCCAGCAGTTACTCCTGGACAGACTATGGCTACACCTTC. Translation: CASSYSWTDYGYTF.

This clone has more than one count but fewer than ten. The chain uses TRBV6-4 and TRBJ2-1; the match to TRBD2 covers 11 bases. V trimming: 2 bases; J trimming: 9 bases; junction bases outside the gene matches: 6. The CDR3 runs to 15 residues. CDR1 is MRHNA and CDR2 is SNTAGT in the germline V gene. The CDR3 loop reads CASSDASGGPSEQFF. As DNA, the CDR3 is TGTGCCAGCAGTGACGCTAGCGGGGGGCCTAGTGAGCAGTTCTTC.

This clone appeared a single time. The rearrangement links TRBV9 to TRBJ2-2; D might be TRBD2 (5 bases). The CDR3 sequence is 16 residues long. The ends were cut back, 4 bases at V and 0 bases at J, with 13 bases in the middle. Germline loops: CDR1 SGDLS, CDR2 YYNGEE. The CDR3 nucleotides are TGTGCCAGCAGCCTGTGGGAGCAGGCGAACACCGGGGAGCTGTTTTTT. The encoded protein is CASSLWEQANTGELFF.

V is TRBV6-4 and J is TRBJ2-7, with 9 positions matching TRBD2. V was clipped by 6 bases and J by 5 bases; unmatched bases: 8. CDR1 MRHNA and CDR2 SNTAGT come from the germline V gene. CDR3 length: 14 residues. Here the CDR3 reads CASSRVAGAHEQYF. CDR3 DNA sequence: TGTGCCAGCAGCCGCGTAGCGGGGGCCCACGAGCAGTACTTC.

This clone was picked up a small number of times. The chain carries TRBV7-9 and TRBJ2-7; 7 nucleotides agree with TRBD2. Germline CDR1 and CDR2: SEHNR and FQNEAQ (reference sequence). The CDR3 consists of 13 residues. The ends lost 5 bases at V and 7 bases at J; junction bases unmatched: 8. CDR3 residues: CASSERGRREQYF. In nucleotides, the CDR3 is TGTGCCAGCAGCGAGCGGGGCCGTCGGGAGCAGTACTTC.

The chain has TRBV10-3 and TRBJ2-5; D gene ambiguous. Per germline, CDR1 ENHRY and CDR2 SYGVKD. The germline V and J ends were trimmed by 3 bases and 4 bases, with 9 bases remaining between them. The CDR3 is 13 amino acids. The CDR3 loop reads CAISEAQRETQYF. The CDR3 DNA is TGTGCCATCAGTGAAGCACAGAGAGAGACCCAGTACTTC.

The gene calls are TRBV5-1 and TRBJ1-5; D may be TRBD1 (6 bases). This CDR3 comprises 14 residues. Germline V lookup: CDR1 SGHRS, CDR2 YFSETQ. Deletions cut 4 bases from V and 5 bases from J, with 13 bases between. The DNA of the CDR3 is TGCGCCAGCAGCCCAGGGGATAGGGATCAGCCCCAGCATTTT. Translated, it gives CASSPGDRDQPQHF.

The chain links TRBV19 to TRBJ1-1, with a weak D call TRBD1 (5 bases). CDR3 length equals 15 residues. CDR1 is LNHDA, CDR2 SQIVND, per germline (reference sequence). With 5 bases removed from V and 1 base from J, the gap between germline ends came to 14 bases. CDR3 nucleotides: TGTGCCAGTAGTCCCCGGGGAGGGGAGAACACTGAAGCTTTCTTT. Amino acid sequence: CASSPRGGENTEAFF.

This chain links TRBV15 with TRBJ1-2; D remains unclear. The CDR3 loop spans 14 amino acids. The V end was cut by 2 bases, the J end by 2 bases, with 9 bases between. In germline, CDR1 is LNHNV, CDR2 YYDKDF (reference sequence). This CDR3 reads CATSRHGPNYGYTF. CDR3 nucleotides: TGTGCCACCAGCAGACATGGGCCGAACTATGGCTACACCTTC.

This chain uses TRBV29-1 with TRBJ2-5; D uncertain. Near its end, the DNA agrees better with TRBJ2-7, so the J call may be wrong. The CDR3 has 14 amino acids. The germline V gene encodes CDR1 SQVTM and CDR2 ANQGSEA. CDR3 protein: CSVYDTLQPYEQYF. The CDR3 DNA reads as TGCAGCGTGTACGACACGCTCCAACCCTACGAGCAGTACTTC.

This chain links TRBV7-6 with TRBJ2-5; D may be TRBD1 (5 bases). Between the trimmed V and J ends, which lost 2 bases and 4 bases, there was a span of 14 bases. Germline CDR1 SGHVS, CDR2 FNYEAQ. This CDR3 spans 15 amino acids. The CDR3 bases are TGTGCCAGCAGCTTATATCAGGGTCTTATAGAGACCCAGTACTTC. This codes for CASSLYQGLIETQYF.